The subject of this entry is one T cell receptor (beta chain). Its target is unknown. Germline CDR1 and CDR2: SGHVS and FNYEAQ. CDR3 length: 15 residues. The V and J ends lost 1 base and 4 bases respectively, with 13 bases between them. The record originates from a study of T cell repertoires in cytomegalovirus infection. Study as a whole: The authors relied on CMV epitopes, both recently identified HLA-C-restricted and well-studied HLA-B-restricted. Indications of both CMV infection and matching HLA type were provided by public TCR beta signatures. The study's findings and limits: Cumulative public TCR beta family frequency identified CMV carriers with the relevant HLA.

TCRdb used MiXCR to reprocess the reads, holding one entry per CDR3 protein. The repertoire holds fewer than 850,000 distinct CDR3 sequences, 25% to 30% seen once, with roughly 14% in the top ten. The source is a human donor in good health (CMV status not recorded). Some clones in this sample may be carry-over from other donors' samples. V is TRBV7-6 and J is TRBJ1-1; no reliable D call. The sample consisted of cultured CD8+ T cells from PBMCs, taken from culture after CMV antigen stimulation. CDR3 in DNA: TGTGCCAGCAGCTTAGGTCTTTGGGCGGGCACTGAAGCTTTCTTT. Amino acid sequence: CASSLGLWAGTEAFF.